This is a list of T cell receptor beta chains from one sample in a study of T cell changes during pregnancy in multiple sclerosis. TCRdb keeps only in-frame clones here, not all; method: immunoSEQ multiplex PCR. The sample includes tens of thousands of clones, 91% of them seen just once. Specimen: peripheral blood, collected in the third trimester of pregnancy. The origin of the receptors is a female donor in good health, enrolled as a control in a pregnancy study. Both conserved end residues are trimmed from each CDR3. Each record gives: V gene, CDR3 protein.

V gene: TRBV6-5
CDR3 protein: ASSQGFGYT

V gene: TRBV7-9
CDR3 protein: ASSATGGHSPLH

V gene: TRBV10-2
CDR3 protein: ASSDFLYSNQPQH

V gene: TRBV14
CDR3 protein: ASSQALGTGAIEAYGYT

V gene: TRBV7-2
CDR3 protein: ASSPQGAGETQY

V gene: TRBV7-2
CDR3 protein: ASSSTYEQY

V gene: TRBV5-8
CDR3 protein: ASSLETSGGDIQY

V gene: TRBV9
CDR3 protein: ASTLRAGNTGELF

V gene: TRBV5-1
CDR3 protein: ASSPALLMSSGNTIY

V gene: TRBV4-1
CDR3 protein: ASSEDLGLDEQY

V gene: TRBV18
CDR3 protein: ASSLGQSNQPQH

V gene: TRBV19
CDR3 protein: ASTGKRSYNEQF

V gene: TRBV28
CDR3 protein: ASSVIEGGRNEAF

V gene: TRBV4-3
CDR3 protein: ASSREAGTDTQY

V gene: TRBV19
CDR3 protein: ASRAGLAGRETQY

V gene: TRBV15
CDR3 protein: ATSRVPSGGQF

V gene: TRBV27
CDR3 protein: ASSRGATEAF

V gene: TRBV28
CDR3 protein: ASSPQGLGSVIEQY

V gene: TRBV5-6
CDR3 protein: ASSPGTSGEGEQY

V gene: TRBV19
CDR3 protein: ASSVTPGQVEETQY

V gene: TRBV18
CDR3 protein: ASSPPRGQNTEAF

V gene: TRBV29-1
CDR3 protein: SVDRDYGYT

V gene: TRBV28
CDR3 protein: ASSGGGETQY

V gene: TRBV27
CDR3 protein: ASSLDMERLYNEQF

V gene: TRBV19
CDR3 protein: ASSRWGQAYEQY

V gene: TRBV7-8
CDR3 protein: ASSFVSAGGGEQY

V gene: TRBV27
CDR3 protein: ASRTSGFHTGELF

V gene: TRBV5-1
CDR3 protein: ASSFGLAGVDEQF

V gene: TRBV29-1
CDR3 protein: SAPPRGSSTEAF

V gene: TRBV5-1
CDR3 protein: ASSFDSGRATGELF

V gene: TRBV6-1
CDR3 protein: ASTPGRTNQPQH

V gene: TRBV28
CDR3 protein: ASSAGTGNINEKLF

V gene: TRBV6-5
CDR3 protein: ASRKAGGGQETQY

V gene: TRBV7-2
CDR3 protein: ASSAVASGYEQY

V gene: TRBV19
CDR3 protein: ASRNTDFLH

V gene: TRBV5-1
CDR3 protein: ASSNLGAPQLPQH

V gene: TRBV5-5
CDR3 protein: ASSLVAAGLEAF

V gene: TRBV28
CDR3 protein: ASRSPGGKNIQY

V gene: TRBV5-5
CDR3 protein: ASSIIPGQHYEQY

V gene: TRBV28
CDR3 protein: ASSFRLTDTQY